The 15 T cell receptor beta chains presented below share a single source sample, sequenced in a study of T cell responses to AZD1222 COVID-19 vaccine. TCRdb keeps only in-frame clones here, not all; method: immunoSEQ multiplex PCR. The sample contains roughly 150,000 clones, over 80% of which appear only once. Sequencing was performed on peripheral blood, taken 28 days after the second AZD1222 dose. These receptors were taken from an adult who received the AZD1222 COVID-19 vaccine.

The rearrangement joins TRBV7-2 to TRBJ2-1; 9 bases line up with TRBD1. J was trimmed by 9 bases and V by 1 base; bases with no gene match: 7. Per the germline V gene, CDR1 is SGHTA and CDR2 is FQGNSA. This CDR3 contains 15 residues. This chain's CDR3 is CASSLGQGVQSEQFF. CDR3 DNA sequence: TGTGCCAGCAGCTTAGGACAGGGGGTGCAGAGTGAGCAGTTCTTC. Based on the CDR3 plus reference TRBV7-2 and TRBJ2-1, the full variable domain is GAGVSQSPSNKVTEKGKDVELRCDPISGHTALYWYRQSLGQGLEFLIYFQGNSAPDKSGLPSDRFSAERTGGSVSTLTIQRTQQEDSAVYLCASSLGQGVQSEQFFGPGTRLTVL.

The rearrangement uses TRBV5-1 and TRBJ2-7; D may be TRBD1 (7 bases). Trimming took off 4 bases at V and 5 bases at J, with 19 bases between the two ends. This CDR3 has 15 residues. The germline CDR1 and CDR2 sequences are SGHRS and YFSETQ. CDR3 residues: CASSGVGGGGDEQYF. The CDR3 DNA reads TGCGCCAGCAGCGGGGTAGGTGGAGGGGGCGACGAGCAGTACTTC.

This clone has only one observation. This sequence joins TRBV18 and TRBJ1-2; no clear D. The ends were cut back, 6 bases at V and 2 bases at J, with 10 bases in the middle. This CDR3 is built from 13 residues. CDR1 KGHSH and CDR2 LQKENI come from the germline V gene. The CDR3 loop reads CASSYSGNYGYTF. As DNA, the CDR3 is TGTGCCAGCTCTTACTCCGGGAACTATGGCTACACCTTC. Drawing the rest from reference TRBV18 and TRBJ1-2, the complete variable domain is NAGVMQNPRHLVRRRGQEARLRCSPMKGHSHVYWYRQLPEEGLKFMVYLQKENIIDESGMPKERFSAEFPKEGPSILRIQQVVRGDSAAYFCASSYSGNYGYTFGSGTRLTVV.

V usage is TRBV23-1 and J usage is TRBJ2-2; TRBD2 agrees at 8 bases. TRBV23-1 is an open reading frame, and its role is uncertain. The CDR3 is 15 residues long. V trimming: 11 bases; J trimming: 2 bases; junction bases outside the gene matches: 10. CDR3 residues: CAAGGRVSNTGELFF. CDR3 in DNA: TGCGCCGCGGGAGGCCGGGTTTCAAACACCGGGGAGCTGTTTTTT.

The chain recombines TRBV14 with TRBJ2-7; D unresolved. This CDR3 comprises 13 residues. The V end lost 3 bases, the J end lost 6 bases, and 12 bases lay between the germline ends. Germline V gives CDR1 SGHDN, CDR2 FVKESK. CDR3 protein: CASSQLSAGEQYF. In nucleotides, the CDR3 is TGTGCCAGCAGCCAGTTAAGCGCTGGCGAGCAGTACTTC.

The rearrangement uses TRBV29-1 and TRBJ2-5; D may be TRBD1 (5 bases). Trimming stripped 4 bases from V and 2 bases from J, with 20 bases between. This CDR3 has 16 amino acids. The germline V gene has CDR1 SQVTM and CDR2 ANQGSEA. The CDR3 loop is CSVVGVRRAGQETQYF. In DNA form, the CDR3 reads TGCAGCGTTGTAGGGGTGCGTAGGGCCGGGCAAGAGACCCAGTACTTC.

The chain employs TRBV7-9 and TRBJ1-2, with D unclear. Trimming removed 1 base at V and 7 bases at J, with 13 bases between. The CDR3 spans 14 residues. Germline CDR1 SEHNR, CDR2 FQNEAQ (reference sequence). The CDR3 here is CASSLGGSKLGYTF. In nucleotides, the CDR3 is TGTGCCAGCAGCTTAGGAGGGTCTAAGCTTGGCTACACCTTC.

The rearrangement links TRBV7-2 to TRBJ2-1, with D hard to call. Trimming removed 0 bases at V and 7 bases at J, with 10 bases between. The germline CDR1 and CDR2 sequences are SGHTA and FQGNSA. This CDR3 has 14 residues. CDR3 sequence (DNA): TGTGCCAGCAGCTTAGCCCCCGCAGGAAATGAGCAGTTCTTC. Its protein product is CASSLAPAGNEQFF.

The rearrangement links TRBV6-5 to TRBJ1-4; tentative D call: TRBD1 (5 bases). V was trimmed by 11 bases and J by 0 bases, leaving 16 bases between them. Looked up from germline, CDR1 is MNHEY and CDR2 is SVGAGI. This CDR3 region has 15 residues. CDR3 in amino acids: CAATLGGATNEKLFF. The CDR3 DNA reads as TGTGCCGCGACTTTGGGAGGGGCAACTAATGAAAAACTGTTTTTT.

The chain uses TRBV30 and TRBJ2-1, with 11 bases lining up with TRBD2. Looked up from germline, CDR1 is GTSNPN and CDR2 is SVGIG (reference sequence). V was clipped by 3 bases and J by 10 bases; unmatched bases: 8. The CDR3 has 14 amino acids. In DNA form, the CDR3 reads TGTGCCTGGAGCAGGACTAGCGGGCCGGGGGAGCAGTTCTTC. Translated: CAWSRTSGPGEQFF.

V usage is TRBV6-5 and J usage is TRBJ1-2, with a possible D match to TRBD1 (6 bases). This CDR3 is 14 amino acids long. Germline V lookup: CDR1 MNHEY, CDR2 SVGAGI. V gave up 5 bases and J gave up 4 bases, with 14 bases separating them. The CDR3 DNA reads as TGTGCCAGCAGTCGTCAAACAGGGACCTATGGCTACACCTTC. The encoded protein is CASSRQTGTYGYTF.

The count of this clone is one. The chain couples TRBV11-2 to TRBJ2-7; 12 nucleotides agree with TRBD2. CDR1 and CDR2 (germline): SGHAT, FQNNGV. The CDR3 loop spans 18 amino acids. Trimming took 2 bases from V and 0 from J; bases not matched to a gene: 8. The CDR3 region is CASSLPASGRGSSYEQYF. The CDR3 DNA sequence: TGTGCCAGCAGCTTACCGGCTAGCGGGAGGGGAAGCTCCTACGAGCAGTACTTC.

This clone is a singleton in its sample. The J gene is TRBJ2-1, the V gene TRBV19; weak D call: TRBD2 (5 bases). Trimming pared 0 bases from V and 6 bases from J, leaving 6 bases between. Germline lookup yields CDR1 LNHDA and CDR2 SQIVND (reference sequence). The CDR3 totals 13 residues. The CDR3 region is CASSIEGSNEQFF. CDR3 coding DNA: TGTGCCAGTAGTATAGAGGGGAGCAATGAGCAGTTCTTC.

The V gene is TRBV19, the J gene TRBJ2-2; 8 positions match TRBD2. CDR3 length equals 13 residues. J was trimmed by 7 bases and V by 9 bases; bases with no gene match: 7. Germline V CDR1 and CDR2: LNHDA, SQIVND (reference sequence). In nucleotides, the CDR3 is TGTGCCAGCGAGGGACTAGTAGGCGGGGAGCTGTTTTTT. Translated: CASEGLVGGELFF. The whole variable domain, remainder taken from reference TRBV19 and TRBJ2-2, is DGGITQSPKYLFRKEGQNVTLSCEQNLNHDAMYWYRQDPGQGLRLIYYSQIVNDFQKGDIAEGYSVSREKKESFPLTVTSAQKNPTAFYLCASEGLVGGELFFGEGSRLTVL.

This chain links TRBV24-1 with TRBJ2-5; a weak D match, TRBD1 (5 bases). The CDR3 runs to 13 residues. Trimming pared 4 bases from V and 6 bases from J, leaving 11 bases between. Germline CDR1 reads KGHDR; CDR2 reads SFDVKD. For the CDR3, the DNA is TGTGCCACCAGTGACTTTCAGGGAAAGACCCAGTACTTC. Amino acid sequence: CATSDFQGKTQYF.